This T cell receptor beta chain was captured by sequencing in a study of blood T cell repertoires in COVID-19. At the level of the study: The study drew acute and convalescent COVID-19 samples from the United States, Italy and Spain.

The germline CDR1 and CDR2 sequences are LGHNA and YNFKEQ. V was pared by 1 base and J by 0 bases, with 13 bases between. This CDR3 spans 17 amino acids. The protocol was immunoSEQ multiplex PCR, while the TCRdb copy is restricted to in-frame clones and leaves out a portion. The table includes about 250,000 clones, 90% detected once. The sample taken for sequencing was peripheral blood. The J gene is TRBJ1-3, the V gene TRBV4-2; D is unresolved. This TCR was sampled from a woman in her fifties or sixties with COVID-19, enrolled during active disease. CDR3 sequence: CASSQGGWAGSGNTIYF. CDR3 in DNA: TGTGCCAGCAGCCAAGGGGGTTGGGCGGGCTCTGGAAACACCATATATTTT.